This TCR beta chain was observed in a study of blood T cell repertoires in COVID-19. The repertoire was sequenced with immunoSEQ multiplex PCR; TCRdb's copy has only in-frame clones and lacks some. Of under 350,000 clones in the sample, approximately 83% were seen once. CDR3 length equals 14 residues. V lost 6 bases and J lost 4; bases outside the gene matches: 3. Per germline, CDR1 KGHSH and CDR2 LQKENI. Specimen: PBMCs or T cells enriched from blood (not recorded which). The chain employs TRBV18 and TRBJ2-3; 11 bases are shared with TRBD2. The TCR comes from a woman aged 40 to 50 with acute COVID-19. Written as DNA, the CDR3 is TGTGCCAGCTCCATTAGCGGGAGGGCAGATACGCAGTATTTT. Protein: CASSISGRADTQYF.